These 9 T cell receptor beta chains share one sample of origin, sequenced in a study of blood T cells in healthy people across ages. A sample-barcoded 5' primer and a J-beta primer mix were used in a second PCR of roughly 7 to 12 cycles. TCRdb redid the calling of the 5' RACE reads with MiXCR, one entry per CDR3 protein. Among 500,000 to 600,000 distinct CDR3 sequences, roughly a quarter were seen once, and the ten largest hold approximately 18%. The specimen was blood. The receptors stem from a woman in her 70s in good health.

This clonotype was seen only a few times. The CDR3, as DNA: TGCAGCGTGGGACAGCGGGACGAGCAGTACTTC. This translates into CSVGQRDEQYF. The chain is built from TRBV29-1 and TRBJ2-7; tentative D call: TRBD1 (7 bases). Trimming removed 6 bases at V and 5 bases at J, with 11 bases between. Germline V gene lookup returns CDR1 SQVTM and CDR2 ANQGSEA. The CDR3 spans 11 residues.

The chain recombines TRBV19 with TRBJ1-5; D perhaps matches TRBD1 (6 bases). Trimming cost V 6 bases and J 0 bases, with 15 bases left between them. The germline CDR1 and CDR2 sequences are LNHDA and SQIVND (reference sequence). The CDR3 consists of 16 residues. The CDR3 region is CASRGGLSYSNQPQHF. Here the CDR3 DNA reads TGTGCCAGTAGAGGGGGGCTCTCATATAGCAATCAGCCCCAGCATTTT.

The chain combines TRBV30 with TRBJ2-1; D may be TRBD1 or TRBD2 (5 bases each). The ends were cut back, 0 bases at V and 7 bases at J, with 10 bases in the middle. Looked up from germline, CDR1 is GTSNPN and CDR2 is SVGIG (reference sequence). This CDR3 contains 13 residues. CDR3 coding DNA: TGTGCCTGGAGTGTTAGTGGGGGTAATGAGCAGTTCTTC. Its protein product is CAWSVSGGNEQFF.

The chain combines TRBV19 with TRBJ1-5; D call uncertain. This CDR3 spans 15 amino acids. CDR1 LNHDA and CDR2 SQIVND come from the germline V gene (reference sequence). V was clipped by 7 bases and J by 6 bases, with 19 bases between them. CDR3 protein: CASNAGPERGQPQHF. The CDR3 DNA sequence: TGTGCCAGTAATGCGGGCCCCGAACGTGGTCAGCCCCAGCATTTT.

This clonotype was seen more than once but under ten times. The chain carries TRBV19 and TRBJ2-5; 7 bases fit TRBD2. The J call may be wrong; the DNA end is better matched by TRBJ2-1. The CDR3 runs 12 residues. Germline V gene data show CDR1 as LNHDA and CDR2 as SQIVND (reference sequence). This CDR3 is CASSMGRDEQFF. The CDR3 coding sequence is TGTGCCAGTAGTATGGGGAGGGATGAGCAGTTCTTC.

This clonotype has just a few counts. V and J are TRBV2 and TRBJ1-2, with D possibly matching TRBD1 (5 bases). The V and J ends lost 3 bases and 4 bases respectively, with 12 bases between them. Looked up from germline, CDR1 is SNHLY and CDR2 is FYNNEI. This CDR3 has 14 residues. The CDR3 loop reads CASSEAGLRYGYTF. CDR3 nucleotide sequence: TGTGCCAGCAGTGAGGCAGGGTTGCGCTATGGCTACACCTTC.

The rearrangement joins TRBV20-1 to TRBJ2-1; 10 bases align to TRBD2. Trimming cost V 1 base and J 4 bases; bases outside gene matches: 4. CDR3 size: 15 residues. The V gene's germline CDR1 is DFQATT and CDR2 SNEGSKA (reference sequence). CDR3 DNA sequence: TGCAGTGCTAGAGTAGCGGGGGGATTTTACAATGAGCAGTTCTTC. This translates into CSARVAGGFYNEQFF.

The chain carries TRBV12-3 or TRBV12-4 and TRBJ1-2; unclear D gene. This CDR3 has 14 amino acids. V was cut by 6 bases and J by 4 bases, with 15 bases left in between. The CDR3, as DNA: TGTGCCAGCAGGCTTTCAGTGGGAGCCTATGGCTACACCTTC. Its protein is CASRLSVGAYGYTF.

The V call is TRBV5-6, the J call TRBJ1-4; unclear D gene. CDR1 and CDR2 from the germline V gene are SGHDT and YYEEEE. The V end was cut by 2 bases, the J end by 2 bases, with 4 bases between. This CDR3 spans 13 amino acids. Written as DNA, the CDR3 is TGTGCCAGCAGCTTCCCGACTAATGAAAAACTGTTTTTT. It codes for CASSFPTNEKLFF.